This T cell receptor (beta chain) emerged from a study of radiation and T cells in renal cell carcinoma. Background on the study: Nephrectomy followed 15 Gy stereotactic body radiation by 4 weeks. Whole-study findings and limits: From baseline, blood top tumor clonotypes peaked at 2 weeks post-radiation. No pretreatment tumor biopsies were available for baseline clonotypes.

Described time point: baseline pretreatment blood. Treatment in this sample: 15 Gy SBRT to primary tumor, nephrectomy 4 weeks later. Blood was sampled at baseline, 2 weeks and 4 weeks after SBRT. Unmatched junction bases numbered 7, after V lost 1 base and J lost 5 bases. The CDR3 totals 15 residues. Germline loops: CDR1 SGHKS, CDR2 YYEKEE (reference sequence). Data came from immunoSEQ multiplex PCR; TCRdb stores just in-frame clones and leaves some out. The table includes 150,000 or so clones, 88% detected once. Regarding this clone: Its antigen is not identified.

The sequence came from an older woman with renal cell carcinoma. The genes are TRBV5-5 and TRBJ2-7; 9 positions agree with TRBD1. The input for sequencing was blood, taken from a patient whose treatment included radiotherapy and nephrectomy. This CDR3 reads CASSLSWDRAHEQYF. The DNA of the CDR3 is TGTGCCAGCAGCTTGTCCTGGGACAGGGCCCACGAGCAGTACTTC.